This T cell receptor beta chain was recovered during a study of blood T cell repertoires in COVID-19. In the study overall: Whether acute or convalescent, the COVID-19 samples came from the United States, Italy and Spain.

Germline V gene sequence: CDR1 KGHSH, CDR2 LQKENI. Between the trimmed V and J ends, which lost 6 bases and 0 bases, there was a span of 8 bases. The CDR3 has 13 amino acids. TCRdb's table, derived via immunoSEQ multiplex PCR, lists solely in-frame clones and lacks some. Of approximately 450,000 clones listed, roughly 85% are singletons. Turning to this clone: This specimen includes other DNA sequences encoding the same CDR3.

V gene TRBV18 combines with J gene TRBJ1-1, with D perhaps TRBD1 (5 bases). The sequencing sample was made of PBMCs or T cells enriched from blood (not recorded which). The receptor comes from a woman younger than 30 with acute COVID-19. The CDR3 here is CASSPTVNTEAFF. The DNA for the CDR3 is TGTGCCAGCTCGCCGACAGTGAACACTGAAGCTTTCTTT.